One T cell receptor (beta chain) is described in this entry. Its antigen is not identified. This entry belongs to a study of PD-1 blockade in mismatch repair-deficient tumors. Study-level information: Enrolled about 2012-2016, patients had progressing, pretreated mismatch repair-deficient cancers of over nine types.

Measured with immunoSEQ multiplex PCR; TCRdb has only the in-frame clones, and not every one. The data show about 79,000 clones, approximately 80% seen once. Mismatch repair deficiency was confirmed in all patients, by PCR or immunohistochemistry. The TCR-sequenced patients were three responders to pembrolizumab. The CDR3 extends over 17 amino acids. General study points: Tumor-resident clones, often undetectable pretreatment in blood, expanded then contracted after pembrolizumab.

The sequencing used peripheral blood, collected 44 weeks after starting pembrolizumab. The TCR comes from an adult with mismatch repair-deficient cancer. The chain joins TRBV1 to TRBJ2-2; the D call of TRBD2 is as the table states it, not checked on the DNA. TRBV1 counts as a pseudogene. This chain's CDR3 is CTSRRTSGRWDTGELFF. The CDR3, as DNA: TGCACCAGCAGGAGGACTAGCGGGAGGTGGGACACCGGGGAGCTGTTTTTT.